These 13 T cell receptor beta chains originate from one sample sequenced in a study of Ad26.COV2.S vaccination and SARS-CoV-2 variants. Treatment: 15 to 20 received Ad26.COV2.S at low or high dose, single or two shots; roughly five received placebo; per-sample allocation not given. Each sample was drawn 63 days after the first injection (of vaccine or placebo). Some clones are missing from TCRdb's copy, which holds only in-frame ones; the method was immunoSEQ multiplex PCR. The data show approximately 420,000 clones, roughly 88% seen once. The starting material was peripheral blood, obtained in a trial of Ad26.COV2.S vaccine versus placebo. Source of these receptors: a person aged 18 to 65 who received the Ad26.COV2.S COVID-19 vaccine or a placebo.

The chain has TRBV19 and TRBJ2-7; D gene unclear. CDR1 LNHDA and CDR2 SQIVND come from the germline V gene (reference sequence). The CDR3 covers 11 residues. Trimming removed 3 bases at V and 7 bases at J, with 7 bases between. The CDR3 coding sequence is TGTGCCAGTAGTATGGGTCAAGAGCAGTACTTC. It encodes CASSMGQEQYF.

V gene TRBV28 combines with J gene TRBJ1-1; D may be TRBD1 (6 bases). The V gene lost 1 base and the J gene lost 6 bases, with 15 bases spanning the gap. The length of the CDR3 is 15 residues. Germline CDR1 MDHEN, CDR2 SYDVKM. The CDR3 is CASSLLSATGPEAFF. Here the CDR3 DNA reads TGTGCCAGCAGTTTATTATCAGCTACAGGGCCTGAAGCTTTCTTT.

This chain uses TRBV4-1 with TRBJ2-1, with D perhaps matching TRBD2 (6 bases). The CDR3 contains 16 residues. The V and J ends lost 6 bases and 0 bases respectively, with 15 bases between them. Germline assignment: CDR1 MGHRA and CDR2 YSYEKL. The CDR3 sequence is CASRLALTSSYNEQFF. DNA of the CDR3: TGCGCCAGCAGACTAGCCCTTACCTCCTCCTACAATGAGCAGTTCTTC.

This chain joins TRBV11-2 and TRBJ2-7; D might be TRBD2 (6 bases). Trimming shortened V by 5 bases and J by 6 bases, and 17 bases separated the two germline ends. Germline V gives CDR1 SGHAT, CDR2 FQNNGV. The CDR3 totals 14 residues. Written as DNA, the CDR3 is TGTGCCAGCAGCGCTATAGGGTTGGGGGGCGAGCAGTACTTC. This sequence encodes CASSAIGLGGEQYF.

CDR3 coding DNA: TGTGCCAGCAGCCCCGAGGGGGTCGGGGAGCTGTTTTTT. This encodes CASSPEGVGELFF. The genes are TRBV6-2 or TRBV6-3 and TRBJ2-2; D perhaps matches TRBD1 (6 bases). The V end lost 6 bases, the J end lost 7 bases, and 12 bases lay between the germline ends. Germline lookup yields CDR1 MNHEY and CDR2 SVGEGT. This CDR3 contains 13 residues.

This clone was seen a single time. The chain couples TRBV11-2 to TRBJ1-1, with a tentative D call TRBD1 (6 bases). V gave up 6 bases and J gave up 0 bases, with 17 bases separating them. Germline values: CDR1 SGHAT, CDR2 FQNNGV. CDR3 size: 16 residues. CDR3 region: CASRLRGGVMNTEAFF. The CDR3, as DNA: TGTGCCAGCAGATTGCGGGGGGGCGTCATGAACACTGAAGCTTTCTTT.

This chain joins TRBV28 and TRBJ2-4; the match to TRBD1 covers 7 bases. CDR1 is MDHEN, CDR2 SYDVKM, per germline. V dropped 6 bases and J dropped 7; count of bases not matched to a gene: 9. This CDR3 comprises 14 residues. CDR3 loop: CASRSNRGANIQYF. The CDR3 DNA sequence: TGTGCCAGCAGATCCAACAGGGGAGCGAACATTCAGTACTTC.

This clone was found once. This sequence joins TRBV6-5 and TRBJ2-1; D not certain. Looked up from germline, CDR1 is MNHEY and CDR2 is SVGAGI. The CDR3 totals 13 residues. The ends were cut back, 0 bases at V and 5 bases at J, with 5 bases in the middle. CDR3 coding DNA: TGTGCCAGCAGTTACTCACGGGACAATGAGCAGTTCTTC. It encodes CASSYSRDNEQFF.

The chain carries TRBV7-2 and TRBJ2-2; tentatively, D is TRBD1 or TRBD2 (6 bases each). Trimming left V 3 bases short and J 4 bases short, with 12 bases between. This CDR3 is built from 15 residues. CDR1 is SGHTA and CDR2 is FQGNSA in the germline V gene. The CDR3 reads CASSFRGPPTGELFF. For the CDR3, the DNA is TGTGCCAGCAGCTTCCGGGGGCCCCCCACCGGGGAGCTGTTTTTT.

This clone was seen only a few times. The gene calls are TRBV11-2 and TRBJ1-1; tentative D call: TRBD1 (5 bases). The CDR3 runs to 17 residues. The V gene's germline CDR1 is SGHAT and CDR2 FQNNGV. The V end lost 1 base, the J end lost 5 bases, and 20 bases lay between the germline ends. CDR3 residues: CASSLGGRQGGGTEAFF. CDR3 in DNA: TGTGCCAGCAGCTTAGGGGGGAGGCAGGGAGGTGGGACTGAAGCTTTCTTT. The whole variable domain, filled in from reference TRBV11-2 and TRBJ1-1, reads EAGVAQSPRYKIIEKRQSVAFWCNPISGHATLYWYQQILGQGPKLLIQFQNNGVVDDSQLPKDRFSAERLKGVDSTLKIQPAKLEDSAVYLCASSLGGRQGGGTEAFFGQGTRLTVV.

This chain connects TRBV7-9 to TRBJ1-2, with D perhaps TRBD1 (5 bases). CDR3 length equals 15 residues. Germline CDR1 and CDR2: SEHNR and FQNEAQ (reference sequence). Trimming removed 1 base from V and 2 bases from J, with 11 bases in between. This CDR3 reads CASSLVGGSNYGYTF. DNA of the CDR3: TGTGCCAGCAGCTTAGTCGGGGGTTCGAACTATGGCTACACCTTC.

The gene calls are TRBV7-3 and TRBJ2-1; no reliable D call. This CDR3 contains 14 residues. The V and J ends lost 4 bases and 8 bases respectively, with 15 bases between them. Germline CDR1 is SGHTA and CDR2 is FQGTGA. This CDR3 reads CASSSSRSMDEQFF. DNA for the CDR3: TGTGCCAGCAGCTCCAGCCGCTCGATGGATGAGCAGTTCTTC.

The gene calls are TRBV24-1 and TRBJ2-5; 9 nucleotides line up with TRBD2. With V trimmed by 4 bases and J by 4 bases, 12 bases remained unmatched. The germline CDR1 and CDR2 sequences are KGHDR and SFDVKD. There are 17 residues in the CDR3. CDR3 sequence: CATSDRASLAGTETQYF. In DNA, the CDR3 is TGTGCCACCAGTGACCGGGCCAGTCTAGCGGGGACAGAGACCCAGTACTTC.